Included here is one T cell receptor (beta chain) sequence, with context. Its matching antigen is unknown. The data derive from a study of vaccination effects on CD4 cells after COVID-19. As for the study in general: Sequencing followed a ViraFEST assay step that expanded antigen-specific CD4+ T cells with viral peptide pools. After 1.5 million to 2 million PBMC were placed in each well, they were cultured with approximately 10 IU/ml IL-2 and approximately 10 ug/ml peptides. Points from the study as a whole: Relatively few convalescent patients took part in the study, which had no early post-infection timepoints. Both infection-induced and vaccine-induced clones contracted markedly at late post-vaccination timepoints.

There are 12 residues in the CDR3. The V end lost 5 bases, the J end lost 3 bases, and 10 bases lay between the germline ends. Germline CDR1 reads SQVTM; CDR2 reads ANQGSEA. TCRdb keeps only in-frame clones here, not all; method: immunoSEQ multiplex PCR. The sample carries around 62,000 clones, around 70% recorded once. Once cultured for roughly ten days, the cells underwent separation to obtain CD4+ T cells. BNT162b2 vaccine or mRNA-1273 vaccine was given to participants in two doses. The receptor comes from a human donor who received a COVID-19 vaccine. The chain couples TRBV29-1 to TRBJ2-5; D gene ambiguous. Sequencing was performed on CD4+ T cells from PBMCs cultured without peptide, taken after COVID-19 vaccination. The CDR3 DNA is TGCAGCGTTCTACACGTAAAAGAGACCCAGTACTTC. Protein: CSVLHVKETQYF.